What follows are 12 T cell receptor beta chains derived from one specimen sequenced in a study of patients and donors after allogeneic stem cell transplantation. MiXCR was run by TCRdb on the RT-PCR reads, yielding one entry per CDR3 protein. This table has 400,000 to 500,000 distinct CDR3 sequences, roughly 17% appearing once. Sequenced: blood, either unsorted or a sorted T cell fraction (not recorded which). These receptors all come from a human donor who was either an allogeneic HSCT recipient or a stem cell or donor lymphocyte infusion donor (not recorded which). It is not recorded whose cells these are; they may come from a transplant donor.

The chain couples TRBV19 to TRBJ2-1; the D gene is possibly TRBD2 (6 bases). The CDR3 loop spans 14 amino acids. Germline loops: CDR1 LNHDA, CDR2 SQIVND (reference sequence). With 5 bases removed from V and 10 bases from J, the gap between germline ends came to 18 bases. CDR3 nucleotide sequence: TGTGCCAGTAGTCCTTTCTCCCGAGGACTAGAGCAGTTCTTC. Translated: CASSPFSRGLEQFF.

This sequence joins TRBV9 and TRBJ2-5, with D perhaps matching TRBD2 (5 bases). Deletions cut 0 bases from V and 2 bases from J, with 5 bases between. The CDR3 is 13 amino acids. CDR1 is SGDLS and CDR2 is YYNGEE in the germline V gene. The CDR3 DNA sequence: TGTGCCAGCAGCGTAGGAGGGCAAGAGACCCAGTACTTC. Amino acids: CASSVGGQETQYF.

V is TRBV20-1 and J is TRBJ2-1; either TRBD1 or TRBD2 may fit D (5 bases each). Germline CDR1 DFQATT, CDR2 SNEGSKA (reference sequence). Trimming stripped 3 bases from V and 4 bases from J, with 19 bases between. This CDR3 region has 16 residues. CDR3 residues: CSASHFLGTSYNEQFF. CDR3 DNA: TGCAGTGCTAGCCATTTCCTTGGGACCTCGTACAATGAGCAGTTCTTC.

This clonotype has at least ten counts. The CDR3 coding sequence is TGTGCCAGCAGTTTAGCCTCCGGGACTAGGAGGGGCGAGCAGTACTTC. This codes for CASSLASGTRRGEQYF. The J gene is TRBJ2-7, the V gene TRBV12-3 or TRBV12-4, with TRBD2 identical over 8 bases. V shed 0 bases and J 6 bases; nucleotides not matched to a gene: 10. CDR3 size: 16 residues.

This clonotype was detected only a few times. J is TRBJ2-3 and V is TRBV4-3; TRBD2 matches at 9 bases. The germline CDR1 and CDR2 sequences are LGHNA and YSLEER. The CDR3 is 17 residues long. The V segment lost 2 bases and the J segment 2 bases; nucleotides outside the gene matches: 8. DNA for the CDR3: TGCGCCAGCAGCCAATTTGCCAGCGGGGGGCTCACAGATACGCAGTATTTT. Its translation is CASSQFASGGLTDTQYF.

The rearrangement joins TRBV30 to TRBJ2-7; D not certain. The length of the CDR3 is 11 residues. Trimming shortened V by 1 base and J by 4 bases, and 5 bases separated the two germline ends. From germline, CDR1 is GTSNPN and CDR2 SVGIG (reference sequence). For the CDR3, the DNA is TGTGCCTGGAGTGATAAGTACGAGCAGTACTTC. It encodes CAWSDKYEQYF.

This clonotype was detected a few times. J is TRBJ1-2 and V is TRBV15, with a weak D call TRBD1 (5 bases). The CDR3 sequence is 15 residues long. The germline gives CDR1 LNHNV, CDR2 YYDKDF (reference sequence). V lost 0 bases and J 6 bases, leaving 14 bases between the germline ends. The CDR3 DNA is TGTGCCACCAGCAGAGAGGGGCGAACAGTGAATGGCTACACCTTC. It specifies CATSREGRTVNGYTF.

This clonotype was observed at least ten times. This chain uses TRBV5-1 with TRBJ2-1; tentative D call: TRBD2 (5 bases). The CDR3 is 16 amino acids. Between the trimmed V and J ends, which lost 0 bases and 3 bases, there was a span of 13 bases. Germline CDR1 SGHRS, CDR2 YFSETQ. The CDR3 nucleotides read TGCGCCAGCAGCTTGGACCAGGTAGGACTCTACAATGAGCAGTTCTTC. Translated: CASSLDQVGLYNEQFF.

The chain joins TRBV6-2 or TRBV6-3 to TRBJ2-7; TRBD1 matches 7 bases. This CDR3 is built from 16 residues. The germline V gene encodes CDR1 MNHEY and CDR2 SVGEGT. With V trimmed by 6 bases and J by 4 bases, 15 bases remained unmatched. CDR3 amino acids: CASRSFRDSYRYEQYF. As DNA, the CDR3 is TGTGCCAGCAGGTCCTTCCGGGACAGTTATCGATACGAGCAGTACTTC.

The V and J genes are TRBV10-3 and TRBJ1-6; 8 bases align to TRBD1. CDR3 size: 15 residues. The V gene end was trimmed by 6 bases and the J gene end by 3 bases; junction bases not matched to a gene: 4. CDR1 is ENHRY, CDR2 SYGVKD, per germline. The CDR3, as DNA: TGTGCCATCAGCACCGGGACAGGCTATAATTCACCCCTCCACTTT. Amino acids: CAISTGTGYNSPLHF.

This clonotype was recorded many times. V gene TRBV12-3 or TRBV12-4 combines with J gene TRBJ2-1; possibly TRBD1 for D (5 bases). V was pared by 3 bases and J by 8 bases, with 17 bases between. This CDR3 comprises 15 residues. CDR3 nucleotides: TGTGCCAGCAGTTTGGCGCCAACAGGCTGGGATGAGCAGTTCTTC. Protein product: CASSLAPTGWDEQFF.

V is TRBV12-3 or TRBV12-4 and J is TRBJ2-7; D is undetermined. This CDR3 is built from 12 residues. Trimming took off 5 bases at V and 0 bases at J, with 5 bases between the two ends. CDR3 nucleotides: TGTGCCAGCAGTCGCTACTCCTACGAGCAGTACTTC. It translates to CASSRYSYEQYF.